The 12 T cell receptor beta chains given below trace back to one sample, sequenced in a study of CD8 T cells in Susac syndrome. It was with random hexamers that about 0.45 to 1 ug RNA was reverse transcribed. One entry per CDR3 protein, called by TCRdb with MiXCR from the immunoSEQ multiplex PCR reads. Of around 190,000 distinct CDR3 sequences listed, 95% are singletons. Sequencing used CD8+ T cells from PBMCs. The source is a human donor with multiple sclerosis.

CDR3 protein: CSARDRLSGANVLTF. Written as DNA, the CDR3 is TGCAGCGCGCGGGACAGGCTCTCTGGGGCCAACGTCCTGACTTTC. The genes are TRBV29-1 and TRBJ2-6; TRBD1 aligns across 8 bases. The germline V gene encodes CDR1 SQVTM and CDR2 ANQGSEA. CDR3 length: 15 amino acids. The trim removed 7 bases at V and 0 bases at J, leaving 5 bases unmatched.

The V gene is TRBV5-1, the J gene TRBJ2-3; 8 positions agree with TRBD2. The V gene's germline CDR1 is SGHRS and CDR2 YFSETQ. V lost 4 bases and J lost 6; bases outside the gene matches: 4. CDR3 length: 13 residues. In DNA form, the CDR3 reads TGCGCCAGCAGCCGGACTAGCTCGGATACGCAGTATTTT. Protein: CASSRTSSDTQYF.

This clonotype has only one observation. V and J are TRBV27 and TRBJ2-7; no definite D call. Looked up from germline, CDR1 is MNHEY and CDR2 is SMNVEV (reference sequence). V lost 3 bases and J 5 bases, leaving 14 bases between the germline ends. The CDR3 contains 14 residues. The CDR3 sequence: CASSFTVPHHEQYF. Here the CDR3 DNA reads TGTGCCAGCAGTTTCACCGTCCCCCACCACGAGCAGTACTTC.

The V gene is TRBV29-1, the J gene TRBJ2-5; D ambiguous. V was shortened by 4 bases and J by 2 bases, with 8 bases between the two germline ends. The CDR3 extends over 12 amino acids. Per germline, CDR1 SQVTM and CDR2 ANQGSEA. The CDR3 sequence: CSVVRLQETQYF. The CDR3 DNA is TGCAGCGTTGTTCGACTTCAAGAGACCCAGTACTTC.

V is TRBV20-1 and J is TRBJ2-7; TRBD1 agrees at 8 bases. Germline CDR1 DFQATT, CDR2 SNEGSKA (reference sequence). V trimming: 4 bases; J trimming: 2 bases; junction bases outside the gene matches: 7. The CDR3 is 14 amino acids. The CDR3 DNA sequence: TGCAGTGCTATGACAGGGGTAGGACCCTACGAGCAGTACTTC. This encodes CSAMTGVGPYEQYF.

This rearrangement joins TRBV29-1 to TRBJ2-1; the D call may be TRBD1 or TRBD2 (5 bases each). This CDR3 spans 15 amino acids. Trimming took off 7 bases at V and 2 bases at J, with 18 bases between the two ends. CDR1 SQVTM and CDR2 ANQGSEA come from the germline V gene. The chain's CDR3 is CSAERGLGAYNEQFF. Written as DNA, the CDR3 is TGCAGCGCCGAGAGGGGTTTGGGCGCCTACAATGAGCAGTTCTTC.

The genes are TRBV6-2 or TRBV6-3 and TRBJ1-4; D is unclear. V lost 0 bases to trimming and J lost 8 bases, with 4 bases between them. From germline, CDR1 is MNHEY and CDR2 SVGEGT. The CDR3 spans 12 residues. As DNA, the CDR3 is TGTGCCAGCAGTTACTCGGGCGAAAAACTGTTTTTT. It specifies CASSYSGEKLFF.

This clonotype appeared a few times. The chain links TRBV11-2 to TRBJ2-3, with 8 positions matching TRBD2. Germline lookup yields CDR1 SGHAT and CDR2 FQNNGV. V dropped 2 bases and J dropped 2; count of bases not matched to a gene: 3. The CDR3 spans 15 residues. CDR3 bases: TGTGCCAGCAGCTTAACTAGCGGAAACACAGATACGCAGTATTTT. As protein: CASSLTSGNTDTQYF.

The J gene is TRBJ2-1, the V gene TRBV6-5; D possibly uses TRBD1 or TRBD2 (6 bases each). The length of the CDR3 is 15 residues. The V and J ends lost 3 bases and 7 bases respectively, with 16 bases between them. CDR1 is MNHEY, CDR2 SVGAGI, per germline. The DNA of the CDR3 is TGTGCCAGCAGTTATCAAGAGGGGGGTCAGAATGAGCAGTTCTTC. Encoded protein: CASSYQEGGQNEQFF.

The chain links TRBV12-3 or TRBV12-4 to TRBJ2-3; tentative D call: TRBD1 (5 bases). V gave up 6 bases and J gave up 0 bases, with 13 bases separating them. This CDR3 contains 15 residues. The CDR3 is CASRSTGTSTDTQYF. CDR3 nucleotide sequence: TGTGCCAGCAGGTCTACAGGCACCAGCACAGATACGCAGTATTTT.

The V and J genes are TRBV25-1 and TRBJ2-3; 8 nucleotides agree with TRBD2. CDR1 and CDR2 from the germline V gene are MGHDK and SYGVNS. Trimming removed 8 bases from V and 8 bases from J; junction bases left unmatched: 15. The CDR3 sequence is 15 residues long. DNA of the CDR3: TGTGCCAGCTTGGGACTAGTTCCCCCGCCGGCTACGCAGTATTTT. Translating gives CASLGLVPPPATQYF.

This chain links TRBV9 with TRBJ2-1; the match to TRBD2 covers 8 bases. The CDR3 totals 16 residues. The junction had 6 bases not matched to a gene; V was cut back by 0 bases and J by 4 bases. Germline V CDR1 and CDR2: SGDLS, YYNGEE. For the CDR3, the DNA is TGTGCCAGCAGCGTAGTTGGGGCTAGCGGGTACAATGAGCAGTTCTTC. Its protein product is CASSVVGASGYNEQFF.